This T cell receptor beta chain was documented in a study of T cell repertoires and Cas9 in healthy adults. In the case of this clone: One junction end does not reproduce the germline sequence, and a read error may be involved.

Measured with immunoSEQ multiplex PCR; TCRdb has only the in-frame clones, and not every one. The sample carries more than 20,000 clones, 92% recorded once. CDR3 size: 20 residues. CDR1 SNHLY and CDR2 FYNNEI come from the germline V gene. This chain joins TRBV2 and TRBJ1-5; 7 nucleotides align to TRBD1. What was sequenced was CD4+ effector T cells (CD127+, CD25-, CD137-, CD154-) from PBMCs; culture status not recorded. The source is a human donor in good health. Written as DNA, the CDR3 is TGTGCCAGCAATGAAGCCGACAGGGTTAACAACGAATATAGCAATCAGCCCCAGCATTTT. Protein sequence: CASNEADRVNNEYSNQPQHF.